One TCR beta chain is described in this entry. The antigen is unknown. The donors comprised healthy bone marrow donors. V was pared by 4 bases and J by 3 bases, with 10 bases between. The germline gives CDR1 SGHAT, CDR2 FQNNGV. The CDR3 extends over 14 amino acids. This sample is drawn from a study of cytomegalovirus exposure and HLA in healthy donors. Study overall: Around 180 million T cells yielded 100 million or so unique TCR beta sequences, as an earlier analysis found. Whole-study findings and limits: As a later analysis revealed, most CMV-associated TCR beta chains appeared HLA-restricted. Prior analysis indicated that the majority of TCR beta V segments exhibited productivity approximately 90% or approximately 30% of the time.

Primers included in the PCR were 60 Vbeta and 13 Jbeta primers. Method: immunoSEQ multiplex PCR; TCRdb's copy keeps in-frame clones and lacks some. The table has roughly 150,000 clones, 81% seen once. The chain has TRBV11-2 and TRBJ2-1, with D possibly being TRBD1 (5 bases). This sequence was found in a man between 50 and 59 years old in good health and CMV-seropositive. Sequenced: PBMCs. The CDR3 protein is CASSSPGNYNEQFF. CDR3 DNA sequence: TGTGCCAGCAGCTCCCCAGGGAACTACAATGAGCAGTTCTTC.